This T cell receptor beta chain appears in the sequencing data of a study of cytomegalovirus exposure and HLA in healthy donors. This CDR3 spans 15 amino acids. V trimming: 3 bases; J trimming: 0 bases; junction bases outside the gene matches: 4. Per the germline V gene, CDR1 is MGHRA and CDR2 is YSYEKL. In the PCR, 60 Vbeta and 13 Jbeta primers were used. Clones were read by immunoSEQ multiplex PCR, and TCRdb kept only the in-frame ones, dropping some. This table has about 130,000 clones, around 80% appearing once. The chain links TRBV4-1 to TRBJ2-7, with 8 bases that match TRBD1. The sample taken for sequencing was PBMCs. This sequence originates from a man aged 25 to 40 in good health and CMV-seronegative. CDR3 coding DNA: TGCGCCAGCAGCCAGGGACAGGCCTACTCCTACGAGCAGTACTTC. Amino acid sequence: CASSQGQAYSYEQYF.